A single sample is the source of the 11 T cell receptor beta chains below, sequenced in a study of control samples from healthy donors and cancer patients. Data came from immunoSEQ multiplex PCR; TCRdb stores just in-frame clones and leaves some out. The sample includes roughly 80,000 clones, roughly 86% of them seen just once. The specimen sequenced was blood. Receptors were obtained from a man aged 45-65 years in good health.

The J gene is TRBJ2-2, the V gene TRBV10-2; no clear D gene. Germline-derived CDR1 and CDR2 are WSHSY and SAAADI. The length of the CDR3 is 16 residues. The V gene lost 0 bases and the J gene lost 1 base, with 9 bases spanning the gap. CDR3 sequence reads: CASSESWALNTGELFF. In DNA form, the CDR3 reads TGCGCCAGCAGTGAGTCTTGGGCCCTGAACACCGGGGAGCTGTTTTTT.

The genes are TRBV5-1 and TRBJ2-5; perhaps TRBD1 as D (5 bases). The CDR3 totals 13 residues. Trimming stripped 3 bases from V and 4 bases from J, with 10 bases between. CDR1 and CDR2 (germline): SGHRS, YFSETQ. CDR3 nucleotides: TGCGCCAGCAGCTATTATAGGGGAGAGACCCAGTACTTC. Encoded protein: CASSYYRGETQYF. Looking up the rest from reference TRBV5-1 and TRBJ2-5 gives the full variable domain: KAGVTQTPRYLIKTRGQQVTLSCSPISGHRSVSWYQQTPGQGLQFLFEYFSETQRNKGNFPGRFSGRQFSNSRSEMNVSTLELGDSALYLCASSYYRGETQYFGPGTRLLVL.

The chain couples TRBV24-1 to TRBJ2-1; 10 bases match TRBD2. V lost 6 bases to trimming and J lost 2 bases; unmatched junction nucleotides: 3. Germline V gene sequence: CDR1 KGHDR, CDR2 SFDVKD. There are 15 residues in the CDR3. In nucleotides, the CDR3 is TGTGCCACCAGTACCGGGACTAGCGCCTACAATGAGCAGTTCTTC. This encodes CATSTGTSAYNEQFF.

This chain joins TRBV4-1 and TRBJ1-2; D call uncertain. Trimming cost V 0 bases and J 9 bases, with 17 bases left between them. The CDR3 extends over 15 amino acids. Per germline, CDR1 MGHRA and CDR2 YSYEKL. The CDR3 nucleotides are TGCGCCAGCAGCCAAGATGTGTCAGCTCTCGTCCGCTACACCTTC. Its translation: CASSQDVSALVRYTF.

This clone has more than one count but fewer than ten. The rearrangement links TRBV7-9 to TRBJ1-6, with D possibly being TRBD1 (5 bases). Germline values: CDR1 SEHNR, CDR2 FQNEAQ (reference sequence). V was cut by 1 base and J by 10 bases, with 23 bases left in between. This CDR3 contains 18 residues. The CDR3 coding sequence is TGTGCCAGCAGCTTAGGCCCTACGCTAACCGGGGCAGAGTCACCCCTCCACTTT. Protein sequence: CASSLGPTLTGAESPLHF. Using reference TRBV7-9 and TRBJ1-6 for the parts outside the CDR3, the full variable domain is DTGVSQNPRHKITKRGQNVTFRCDPISEHNRLYWYRQTLGQGPEFLTYFQNEAQLEKSRLLSDRFSAERPKGSFSTLEIQRTEQGDSAMYLCASSLGPTLTGAESPLHFGNGTRLTVT.

The chain recombines TRBV6-2 or TRBV6-3 with TRBJ2-7, with TRBD1 matching 9 bases. There are 15 residues in the CDR3. Germline CDR1 and CDR2: MNHEY and SVGEGT. The V gene end was trimmed by 5 bases and the J gene end by 1 base; junction bases not matched to a gene: 6. The CDR3 is CASSLPGQGSYEQYF. The CDR3 nucleotides are TGTGCCAGCAGTCTGCCGGGACAGGGTTCCTACGAGCAGTACTTC.

This clone was counted between two and nine times. The chain uses TRBV7-9 and TRBJ1-5; D ambiguous. The CDR3 spans 14 residues. Deletions cut 1 base from V and 9 bases from J, with 13 bases between. CDR1 and CDR2 from the germline V gene are SEHNR and FQNEAQ (reference sequence). CDR3 sequence (DNA): TGTGCCAGCAGCTTAGAATCTAACTCTCGGCCCCAGCATTTT. Translated, it gives CASSLESNSRPQHF.

The chain has TRBV28 and TRBJ1-2; D is ambiguous. Deletions cut 7 bases from V and 4 bases from J, with 19 bases between. CDR3 length: 15 amino acids. Germline CDR1 reads MDHEN; CDR2 reads SYDVKM. In nucleotides, the CDR3 is TGTGCCAGCACCTTGGGTGCAGGACGGATCTATGGCTACACCTTC. It is translated as CASTLGAGRIYGYTF.

This clone has only a few counts. The CDR3: CASSPGQTSGNTIYF. The CDR3 DNA sequence: TGCGCCAGCAGCCCGGGACAGACCTCTGGAAACACCATATATTTT. The rearrangement links TRBV5-1 to TRBJ1-3, with 7 bases lining up with TRBD1. The CDR3 length is 15 residues. Germline trimming cut 4 bases from V and 0 bases from J; bases unmatched to any gene: 4. The germline gives CDR1 SGHRS, CDR2 YFSETQ.

The J gene is TRBJ1-1, the V gene TRBV9; no reliable D call. There are 12 residues in the CDR3. Germline V gene sequence: CDR1 SGDLS, CDR2 YYNGEE. V was shortened by 0 bases and J by 4 bases, with 4 bases between the two germline ends. The chain's CDR3 is CASSVAGTEAFF. The DNA for the CDR3 is TGTGCCAGCAGCGTAGCCGGCACTGAAGCTTTCTTT.

The rearrangement joins TRBV29-1 to TRBJ1-4, with D maybe TRBD1 (6 bases). The CDR3 extends over 11 amino acids. Trimming shortened V by 7 bases and J by 8 bases, and 11 bases separated the two germline ends. Germline-derived CDR1 and CDR2 are SQVTM and ANQGSEA. CDR3 region: CSAGDREKLFF. Written as DNA, the CDR3 is TGCAGCGCAGGGGATCGGGAAAAACTGTTTTTT.